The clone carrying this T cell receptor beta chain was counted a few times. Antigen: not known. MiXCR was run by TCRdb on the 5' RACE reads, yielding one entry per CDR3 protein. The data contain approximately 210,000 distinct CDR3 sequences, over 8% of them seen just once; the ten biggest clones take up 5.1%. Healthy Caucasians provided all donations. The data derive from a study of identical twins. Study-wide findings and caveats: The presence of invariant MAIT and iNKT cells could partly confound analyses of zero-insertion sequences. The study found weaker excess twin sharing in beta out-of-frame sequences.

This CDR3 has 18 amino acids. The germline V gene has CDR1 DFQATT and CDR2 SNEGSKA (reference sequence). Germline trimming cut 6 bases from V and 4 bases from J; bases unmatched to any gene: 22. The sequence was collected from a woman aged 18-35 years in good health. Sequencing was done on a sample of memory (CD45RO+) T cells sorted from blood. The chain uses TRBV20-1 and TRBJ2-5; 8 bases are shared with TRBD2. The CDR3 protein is CSAKGATSGSHGPETQYF. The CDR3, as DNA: TGCAGTGCAAAGGGTGCTACTAGCGGATCACATGGGCCAGAGACCCAGTACTTC.